A single sample is the source of the 7 T cell receptor beta chains below, sequenced in a study of Ad26.COV2.S vaccination and SARS-CoV-2 variants. Treatment in this sample: 15 to 20 received Ad26.COV2.S at low or high dose, single or two shots; roughly five received placebo; per-sample allocation not given. Sample collection was performed on day 63 after the first vaccine or placebo injection. Generated by immunoSEQ multiplex PCR, the TCRdb table keeps only in-frame clones and is missing some. The sample records around 450,000 clones, about 91% being singletons. The sample here was peripheral blood, taken in a trial of Ad26.COV2.S vaccine versus placebo. All receptors derive from a person aged 18 to 65 who received the Ad26.COV2.S COVID-19 vaccine or a placebo.

V and J are TRBV5-1 and TRBJ1-4; weak D call: TRBD1 (5 bases). From germline, CDR1 is SGHRS and CDR2 YFSETQ. Trimming cost V 0 bases and J 2 bases, with 8 bases left between them. The CDR3 consists of 15 residues. The CDR3 loop is CASSLGWGTNEKLFF. CDR3 coding DNA: TGCGCCAGCAGCTTGGGATGGGGCACTAATGAAAAACTGTTTTTT.

The table lists this clone with a count of one. The chain employs TRBV4-2 and TRBJ2-4, with 10 bases matching TRBD1. CDR3 size: 14 residues. Germline CDR1 is LGHNA and CDR2 is YNFKEQ. V shed 2 bases, J shed 7 bases, and the junction held 2 bases outside the gene matches. The CDR3 nucleotides are TGTGCCAGCAGCCAAACGGACAGGGGGAACATTCAGTACTTC. Translation gives CASSQTDRGNIQYF.

V is TRBV5-1 and J is TRBJ1-3, with TRBD1 as a possible D gene (6 bases). Germline assignment: CDR1 SGHRS and CDR2 YFSETQ. V was shortened by 1 base and J by 0 bases, with 14 bases between the two germline ends. This CDR3 comprises 17 residues. The CDR3 loop is CASSLLQGLSSGNTIYF. CDR3 in DNA: TGCGCCAGCAGCTTGCTACAGGGCCTAAGCTCTGGAAACACCATATATTTT.

The rearrangement links TRBV5-1 to TRBJ2-1, with 10 bases fitting TRBD1. The germline V gene has CDR1 SGHRS and CDR2 YFSETQ. V shed 0 bases, J shed 7 bases, and the junction held 4 bases outside the gene matches. The CDR3 has 15 residues. The CDR3 protein is CASSLGQGALNEQFF. CDR3 nucleotides: TGCGCCAGCAGCTTGGGACAGGGGGCGCTTAATGAGCAGTTCTTC. The whole variable domain, filled in from reference TRBV5-1 and TRBJ2-1, reads KAGVTQTPRYLIKTRGQQVTLSCSPISGHRSVSWYQQTPGQGLQFLFEYFSETQRNKGNFPGRFSGRQFSNSRSEMNVSTLELGDSALYLCASSLGQGALNEQFFGPGTRLTVL.

V is TRBV27 and J is TRBJ2-2, with D unresolved. V shed 2 bases and J shed 6 bases, with 10 bases lying between them. The germline V gene encodes CDR1 MNHEY and CDR2 SMNVEV (reference sequence). The CDR3 is made up of 14 amino acids. The chain's CDR3 is CASSLTQRAGELFF. CDR3 nucleotide sequence: TGTGCCAGCAGTTTAACCCAACGGGCCGGGGAGCTGTTTTTT.

A single count supports this clone. The chain recombines TRBV11-2 with TRBJ2-1; D perhaps matches TRBD1 (6 bases). V gave up 3 bases and J gave up 13 bases, with 13 bases separating them. The CDR3 runs 12 residues. Per germline, CDR1 SGHAT and CDR2 FQNNGV. CDR3 nucleotide sequence: TGTGCCAGCAGCTTTACAGGGCTGGGACAGTTCTTC. This gives the protein CASSFTGLGQFF.

The rearrangement uses TRBV24-1 and TRBJ2-1; perhaps TRBD2 as D (5 bases). Germline CDR1 reads KGHDR; CDR2 reads SFDVKD. Trimming stripped 1 base from V and 4 bases from J, with 7 bases between. The CDR3 sequence is 14 residues long. CDR3 nucleotide sequence: TGTGCCACCAGTGATTTAGGCGGGTACAATGAGCAGTTCTTC. This encodes CATSDLGGYNEQFF.